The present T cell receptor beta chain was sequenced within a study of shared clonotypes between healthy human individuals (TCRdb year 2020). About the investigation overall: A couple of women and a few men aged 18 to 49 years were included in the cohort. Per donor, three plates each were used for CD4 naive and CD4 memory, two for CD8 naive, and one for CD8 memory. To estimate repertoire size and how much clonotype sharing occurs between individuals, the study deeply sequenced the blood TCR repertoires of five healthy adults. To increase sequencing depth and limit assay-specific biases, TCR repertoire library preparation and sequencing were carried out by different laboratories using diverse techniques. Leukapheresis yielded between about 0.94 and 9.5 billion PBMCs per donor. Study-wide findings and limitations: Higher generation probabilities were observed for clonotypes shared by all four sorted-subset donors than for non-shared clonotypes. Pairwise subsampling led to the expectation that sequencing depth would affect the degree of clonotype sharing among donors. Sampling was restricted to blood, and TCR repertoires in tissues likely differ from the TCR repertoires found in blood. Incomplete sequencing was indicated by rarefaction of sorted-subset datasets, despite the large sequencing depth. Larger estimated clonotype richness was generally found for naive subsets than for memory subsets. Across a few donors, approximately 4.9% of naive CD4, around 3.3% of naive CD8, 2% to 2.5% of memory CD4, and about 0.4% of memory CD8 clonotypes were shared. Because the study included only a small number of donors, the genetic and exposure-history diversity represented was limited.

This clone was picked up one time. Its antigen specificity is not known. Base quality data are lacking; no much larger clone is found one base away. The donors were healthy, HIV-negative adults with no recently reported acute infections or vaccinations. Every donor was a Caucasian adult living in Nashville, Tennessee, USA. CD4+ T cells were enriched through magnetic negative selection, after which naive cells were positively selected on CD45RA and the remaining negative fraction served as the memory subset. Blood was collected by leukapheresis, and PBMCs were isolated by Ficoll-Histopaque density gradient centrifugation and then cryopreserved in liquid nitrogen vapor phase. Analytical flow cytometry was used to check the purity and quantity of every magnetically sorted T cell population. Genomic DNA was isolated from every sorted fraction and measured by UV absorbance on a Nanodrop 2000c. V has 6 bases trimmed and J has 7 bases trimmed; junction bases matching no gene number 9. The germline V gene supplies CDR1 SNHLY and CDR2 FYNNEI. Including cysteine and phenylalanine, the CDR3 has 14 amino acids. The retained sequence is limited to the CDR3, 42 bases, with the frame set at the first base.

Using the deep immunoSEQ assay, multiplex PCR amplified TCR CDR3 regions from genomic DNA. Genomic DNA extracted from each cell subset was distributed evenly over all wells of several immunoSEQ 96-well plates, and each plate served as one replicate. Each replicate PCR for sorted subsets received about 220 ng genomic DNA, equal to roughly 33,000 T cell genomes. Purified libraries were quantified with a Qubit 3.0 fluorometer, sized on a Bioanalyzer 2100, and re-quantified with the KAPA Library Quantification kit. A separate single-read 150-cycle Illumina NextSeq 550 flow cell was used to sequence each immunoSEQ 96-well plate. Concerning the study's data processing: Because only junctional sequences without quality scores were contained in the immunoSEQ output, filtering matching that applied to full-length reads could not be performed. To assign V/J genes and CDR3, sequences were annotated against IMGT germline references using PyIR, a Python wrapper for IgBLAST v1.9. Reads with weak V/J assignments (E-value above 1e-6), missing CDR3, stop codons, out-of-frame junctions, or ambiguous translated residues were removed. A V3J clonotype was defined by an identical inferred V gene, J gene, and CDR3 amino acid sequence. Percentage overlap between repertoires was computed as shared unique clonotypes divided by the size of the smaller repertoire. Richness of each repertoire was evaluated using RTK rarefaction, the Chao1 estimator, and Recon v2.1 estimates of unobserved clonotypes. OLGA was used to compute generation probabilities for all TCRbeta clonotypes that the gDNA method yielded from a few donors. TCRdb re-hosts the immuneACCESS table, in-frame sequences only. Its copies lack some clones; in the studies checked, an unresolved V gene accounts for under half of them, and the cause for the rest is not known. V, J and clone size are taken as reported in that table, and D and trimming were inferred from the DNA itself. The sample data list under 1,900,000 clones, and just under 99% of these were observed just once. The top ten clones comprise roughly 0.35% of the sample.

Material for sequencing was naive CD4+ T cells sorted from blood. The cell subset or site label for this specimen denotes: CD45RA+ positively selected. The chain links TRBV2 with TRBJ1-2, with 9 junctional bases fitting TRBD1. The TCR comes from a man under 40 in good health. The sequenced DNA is TGTGCCAGCAGCGGGGGACAGGGCTGGGGTGGCTACACCTTC. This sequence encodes CASSGGQGWGGYTF.